This TCR beta chain was recorded in a study of blood T cell repertoires in COVID-19. For this clone: Within the sample, other DNA sequences also encode this same CDR3.

The data were produced by immunoSEQ multiplex PCR, yet TCRdb's version contains in-frame clones alone and is incomplete. This table holds 300,000 to 350,000 clones, approximately 85% found once. V was trimmed by 2 bases and J by 4 bases, leaving 5 bases between them. Per germline, CDR1 ENHRY and CDR2 SYGVKD. This CDR3 has 12 residues. Material for sequencing was PBMCs or T cells enriched from blood (not recorded which). This chain connects TRBV10-3 to TRBJ1-2, with D possibly being TRBD1 (5 bases). The clonotype was recovered from a young man who had recovered from COVID-19. CDR3 nucleotide sequence: TGTGCCATCAGTGAGCAGGGCTATGGCTACACCTTC. It yields the protein CAISEQGYGYTF.